Shown below are 9 T cell receptor beta chains from a single sample sequenced in a study of T cells after yellow fever vaccination. TCRdb re-called the 5' RACE reads through MiXCR, storing one row per CDR3 protein. The table has about 340,000 distinct CDR3 sequences, 8.7% seen once; the top ten hold approximately 19%. This specimen was PBMCs, taken on the day of the first yellow fever vaccination. Receptors were obtained from a man aged 18 to 29 who received the YFV17D yellow fever vaccine.

This clonotype was detected ten times or more. The chain combines TRBV29-1 with TRBJ2-1; 8 bases align to TRBD1. CDR1 is SQVTM, CDR2 ANQGSEA, per germline. CDR3 length equals 13 residues. With 6 bases clipped from V and 2 bases from J, the junction kept 3 bases outside the gene matches. The CDR3 protein is CSVDRAPYNEQFF. The CDR3, as DNA: TGCAGCGTGGACAGGGCGCCCTACAATGAGCAGTTCTTC.

The V gene is TRBV6-2 or TRBV6-3, the J gene TRBJ1-1; the D gene is possibly TRBD1 (5 bases). Germline V lookup: CDR1 MNHEY, CDR2 SVGEGT. CDR3 length: 13 residues. The V end was cut by 7 bases, the J end by 0 bases, with 9 bases between. CDR3 in amino acids: CASTNRMNTEAFF. Written as DNA, the CDR3 is TGTGCCAGCACGAACAGGATGAACACTGAAGCTTTCTTT.

The V call is TRBV6-5, the J call TRBJ2-3; possibly TRBD1 for D (6 bases). From germline, CDR1 is MNHEY and CDR2 SVGAGI. The CDR3 loop spans 15 amino acids. The V end was cut by 2 bases, the J end by 2 bases, with 11 bases between. The CDR3 spells CASSYARGHTDTQYF. CDR3 nucleotides: TGTGCCAGCAGTTACGCCAGGGGCCACACAGATACGCAGTATTTT.

About this clonotype: The DNA is left out, because the CDR3 cannot be placed on it with certainty; the CDR3 is given as TCRdb lists it. The J gene is TRBJ1-6, the V gene TRBV12-3 or TRBV12-4; TRBD1, the table's D call, was not compared with the DNA. The CDR3 spans 14 residues, counting both ends. CDR3 loop: CASSSSGQNSPLHF.

The chain has TRBV5-1 and TRBJ2-1, with 13 bases that match TRBD2. Per germline, CDR1 SGHRS and CDR2 YFSETQ. This CDR3 spans 15 amino acids. V gave up 4 bases and J gave up 9 bases; unmatched junction bases: 7. In DNA form, the CDR3 reads TGCGCCAGCAGCCAACTAGCGGGGGGGTCGGGTGAGCAGTTCTTC. This encodes CASSQLAGGSGEQFF.

This clonotype was counted between two and nine times. The chain links TRBV5-6 to TRBJ2-5; D is unclear. The CDR3 totals 15 residues. The V end lost 4 bases, the J end lost 2 bases, and 15 bases lay between the germline ends. Per the germline V gene, CDR1 is SGHDT and CDR2 is YYEEEE. The CDR3 is CASSTKTVYQETQYF. The CDR3 region has the DNA TGTGCCAGCAGCACAAAAACGGTATATCAAGAGACCCAGTACTTC.

The V gene is TRBV29-1, the J gene TRBJ2-3; 7 positions agree with TRBD2. V lost 5 bases to trimming and J lost 5 bases; unmatched junction nucleotides: 4. Germline assignment: CDR1 SQVTM and CDR2 ANQGSEA. The CDR3 has 12 residues. CDR3 DNA: TGCAGCGTTTCAGCGGGGCGAGATACGCAGTATTTT. It specifies CSVSAGRDTQYF.

The DNA of the CDR3 is TGCGCCAGCAGCCAAGTAGGAGGGGGCAATTCACCCCTCCACTTT. Amino acids: CASSQVGGGNSPLHF. The chain joins TRBV4-3 to TRBJ1-6; 7 nucleotides line up with TRBD1. The CDR3 is made up of 15 amino acids. Looked up from germline, CDR1 is LGHNA and CDR2 is YSLEER. The junction had 4 bases not matched to a gene; V was cut back by 1 base and J by 7 bases.

This clonotype came up a few times. V and J are TRBV9 and TRBJ1-1, with a tentative D call TRBD1 (5 bases). The length of the CDR3 is 15 residues. Trimming took 4 bases from V and 3 from J, leaving 16 bases between them. Germline CDR1 and CDR2: SGDLS and YYNGEE. The chain's CDR3 is CASSIGAGGDTEAFF. Written as DNA, the CDR3 is TGTGCCAGCAGCATAGGGGCGGGTGGGGACACTGAAGCTTTCTTT. The full variable domain, its missing parts supplied by reference TRBV9 and TRBJ1-1, is DSGVTQTPKHLITATGQRVTLRCSPRSGDLSVYWYQQSLDQGLQFLIQYYNGEERAKGNILERFSAQQFPDLHSELNLSSLELGDSALYFCASSIGAGGDTEAFFGQGTRLTVV.